The 9 T cell receptor beta chains given below trace back to one sample, sequenced in a study of blood T cells in healthy people across ages. Through a sample-barcoded 5' primer and a J-beta primer mix, a second PCR was run for roughly 6 to 12 cycles. TCRdb passed the 5' RACE reads through MiXCR, listing each CDR3 protein once. The table lists about 810,000 distinct CDR3 sequences, around 34% of them singletons. What was sequenced was blood. Receptor source: a man aged 18 to 35 in good health.

J is TRBJ2-2 and V is TRBV7-8, with 7 bases aligning to TRBD1. Germline trimming cut 6 bases from V and 9 bases from J; bases unmatched to any gene: 10. Germline V lookup: CDR1 SGHVS, CDR2 FQNEAQ. The CDR3 runs to 14 residues. The CDR3 DNA reads as TGTGCCAGCAGTTACGACAGGGCGGTCAGGGAGCTGTTTTTT. Amino acid sequence: CASSYDRAVRELFF.

The table lists this clonotype with many counts. The rearrangement uses TRBV29-1 and TRBJ2-5, with 9 bases identical to TRBD1. The V segment lost 7 bases and the J segment 4 bases; nucleotides outside the gene matches: 4. CDR1 SQVTM and CDR2 ANQGSEA come from the germline V gene. The CDR3 sequence is 12 residues long. As DNA, the CDR3 is TGCAGCGCCACAGGGGGCCTAGAGACCCAGTACTTC. It translates to CSATGGLETQYF.

Concerning this clonotype: A much more abundant neighbour one base away suggests this may be a read error. The CDR3 does not end in the conserved phenylalanine or tryptophan, so this is likely a read error. This chain uses TRBV11-1 with TRBJ2-1; possibly TRBD2 for D (7 bases). V shed 0 bases and J shed 8 bases, with 11 bases lying between them. The CDR3 runs 14 residues. CDR1 is SGHAT and CDR2 is FQDESV in the germline V gene (reference sequence). For the CDR3, the DNA is TGTGCCAGCAGCTTAGCGGGGGGGCCCGATGAGCAGTTCTGC. Translated, it gives CASSLAGGPDEQFC.

Details on this clonotype: A much larger clone lies one base from this, so it may be a read error. As the CDR3 is not closed by the conserved phenylalanine or tryptophan, this likely results from a read error. The chain joins TRBV20-1 to TRBJ2-5; D tentatively reads TRBD1 or TRBD2 (5 bases each). The J call is in doubt because the DNA end fits TRBJ2-7 better. Germline assignment: CDR1 DFQATT and CDR2 SNEGSKA (reference sequence). The length of the CDR3 is 14 residues. In DNA, the CDR3 is TGCAGTGCTAGAGATCGAGGGGACGGGTACGAGCAGTACCTC. Translation: CSARDRGDGYEQYL.

This clonotype was observed a handful of times. This chain connects TRBV20-1 to TRBJ2-3, with 12 nucleotides matching TRBD2. CDR3 length: 17 amino acids. The J segment lost 4 bases and the V segment lost 1 base, leaving 9 bases of the junction unmatched. Germline CDR1 DFQATT, CDR2 SNEGSKA (reference sequence). The CDR3 loop reads CSARALGPSGGADTQYF. The CDR3 coding sequence is TGCAGTGCTAGAGCCCTAGGGCCTAGCGGGGGGGCAGATACGCAGTATTTT.

This clonotype has just a few counts. V is TRBV6-2 or TRBV6-3 and J is TRBJ2-7; possible D gene TRBD1, 6 bases. The J call is doubtful: the DNA matches TRBJ2-5 better. CDR1 is MNHEY, CDR2 SVGEGT, per germline. The CDR3 is 18 residues long. The CDR3, as DNA: TGTGCCAGCAGTTACTCGTTCACAGGGTCGGATTGGAAGGAGACCCAGTACTTC. Protein product: CASSYSFTGSDWKETQYF.

Comment on this clonotype: Possible read error: a much larger clone is one base away. This chain uses TRBV4-1 with TRBJ2-4; tentatively, D is TRBD1 or TRBD2 (5 bases each). Trimming took off 4 bases at V and 9 bases at J, with 13 bases between the two ends. Germline assignment: CDR1 MGHRA and CDR2 YSYEKL. The CDR3 is made up of 13 amino acids. Here the CDR3 DNA reads TGCGCCAGCAGCCCTACGGGGCGGAGCATTCAGTACTTC. It is translated as CASSPTGRSIQYF.

The rearrangement links TRBV12-3 or TRBV12-4 to TRBJ2-2; D gene uncertain. The CDR3 totals 16 residues. Trimming cost V 7 bases and J 3 bases, with 18 bases left between them. Here the CDR3 DNA reads TGTGCCAGCAACGACCCTATTGGCAGCTACACCGGGGAGCTGTTTTTT. This codes for CASNDPIGSYTGELFF.

This clonotype appeared a few times. The rearrangement links TRBV27 to TRBJ2-1; 8 bases are shared with TRBD1. The CDR3 runs 15 residues. Trimming at V came to 4 bases and at J to 0 bases, leaving 2 bases not matched to a gene. The germline V gene encodes CDR1 MNHEY and CDR2 SMNVEV (reference sequence). The CDR3 here is CASSSRGPSYNEQFF. The CDR3 DNA sequence: TGTGCCAGCAGTTCCAGGGGGCCCTCCTACAATGAGCAGTTCTTC.